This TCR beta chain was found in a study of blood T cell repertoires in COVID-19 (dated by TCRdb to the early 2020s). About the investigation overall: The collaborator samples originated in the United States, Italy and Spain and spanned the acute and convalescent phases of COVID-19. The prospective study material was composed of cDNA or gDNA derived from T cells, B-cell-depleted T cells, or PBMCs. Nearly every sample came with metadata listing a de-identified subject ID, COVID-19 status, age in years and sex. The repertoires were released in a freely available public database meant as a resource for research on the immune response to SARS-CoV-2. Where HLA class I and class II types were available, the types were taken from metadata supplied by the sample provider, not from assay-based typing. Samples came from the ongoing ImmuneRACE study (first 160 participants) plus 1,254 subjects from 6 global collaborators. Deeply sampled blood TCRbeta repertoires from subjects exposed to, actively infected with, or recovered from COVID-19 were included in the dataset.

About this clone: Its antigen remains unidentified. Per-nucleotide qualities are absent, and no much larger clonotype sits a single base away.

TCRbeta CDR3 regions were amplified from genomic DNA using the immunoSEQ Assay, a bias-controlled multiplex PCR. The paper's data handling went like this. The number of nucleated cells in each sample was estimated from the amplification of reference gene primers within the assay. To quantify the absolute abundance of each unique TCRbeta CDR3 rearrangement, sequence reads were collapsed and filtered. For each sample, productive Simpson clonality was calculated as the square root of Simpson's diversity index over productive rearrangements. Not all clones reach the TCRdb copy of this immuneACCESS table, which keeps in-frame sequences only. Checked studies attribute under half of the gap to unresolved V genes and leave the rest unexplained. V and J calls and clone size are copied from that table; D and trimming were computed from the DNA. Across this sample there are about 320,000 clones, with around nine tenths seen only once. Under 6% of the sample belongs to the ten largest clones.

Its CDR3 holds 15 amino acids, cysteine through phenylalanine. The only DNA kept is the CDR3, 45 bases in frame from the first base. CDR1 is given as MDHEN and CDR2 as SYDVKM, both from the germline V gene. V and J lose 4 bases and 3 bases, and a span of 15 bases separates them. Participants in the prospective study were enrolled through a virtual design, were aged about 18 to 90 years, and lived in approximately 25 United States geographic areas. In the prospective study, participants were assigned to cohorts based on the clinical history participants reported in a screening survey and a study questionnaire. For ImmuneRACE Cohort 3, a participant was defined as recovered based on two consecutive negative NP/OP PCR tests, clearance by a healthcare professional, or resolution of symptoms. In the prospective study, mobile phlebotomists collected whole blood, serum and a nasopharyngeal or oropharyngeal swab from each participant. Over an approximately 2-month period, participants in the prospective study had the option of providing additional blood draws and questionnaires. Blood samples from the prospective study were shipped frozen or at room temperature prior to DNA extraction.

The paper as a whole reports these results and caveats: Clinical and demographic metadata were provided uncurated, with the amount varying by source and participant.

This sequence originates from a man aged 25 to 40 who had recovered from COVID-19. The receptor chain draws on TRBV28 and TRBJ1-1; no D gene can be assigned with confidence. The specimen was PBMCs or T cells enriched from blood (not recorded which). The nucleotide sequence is TGTGCCAGCAGTTCCCTCTTCGGTTCTGACACTGAAGCTTTCTTT. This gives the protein CASSSLFGSDTEAFF.